The clone carrying this T cell receptor beta chain was counted only a few times. These data are taken from a study of identical twins. A universal primer site came from template switching; cDNA carried unique molecular identifiers. TCRdb fed the 5' RACE reads into MiXCR, producing one record per CDR3 protein. The sample records some 760,000 distinct CDR3 sequences, 15% to 20% being singletons. After removal of 6 bases from V and 1 base from J, the junction contained 5 bases not matched to a gene. Per germline, CDR1 SGHVS and CDR2 FNYEAQ. This CDR3 comprises 15 residues. This same sample was also taken into another study, of T cells expressing NK-cell markers. That study reports: Seven sequenced donors out of eight were HCMV-seropositive, one seronegative. One observes that, in a few donors, these clonotypes were also the leading ones within the CD3+CD56-NKG2C+ fraction.

The chain carries TRBV7-6 and TRBJ2-1, with 8 bases aligning to TRBD2. Material: PBMCs. The sequence was collected from a woman aged 18-30 years in good health. The CDR3 nucleotides are TGTGCCAGCAGTTTGACTAGCGTTTCCTACAATGAGCAGTTCTTC. The encoded protein is CASSLTSVSYNEQFF.